This T cell receptor (beta chain) was observed in a study of control samples from healthy donors and cancer patients. V dropped 4 bases and J dropped 4; count of bases not matched to a gene: 7. The germline V gene has CDR1 SEHNR and CDR2 FQNEAQ (reference sequence). The CDR3 has 15 residues. Only in-frame clones appear in the TCRdb table, and some are missing; sequencing was by immunoSEQ multiplex PCR. Of around 2,200 clones in the sample, about 98% were seen once. This TCR was sampled from a man aged 70-80 years with head and neck cancer. The V and J genes are TRBV7-9 and TRBJ2-5, with 9 positions matching TRBD1. The sample was PBMCs. CDR3 in amino acids: CASSSLGDRAETQYF. DNA of the CDR3: TGTGCCAGCAGCTCGCTGGGGGACAGGGCAGAGACCCAGTACTTC.